The clone carrying this T cell receptor beta chain was found a few times. The PCR made use of 60 Vbeta and 13 Jbeta primers. The assay was immunoSEQ multiplex PCR, and TCRdb's table has in-frame clones only and misses some. The sample includes roughly 190,000 clones, approximately 79% of them seen just once. This sample is part of a study of cytomegalovirus exposure and HLA in healthy donors. V lost 5 bases and J lost 5, with 13 bases in between. Germline V gene lookup returns CDR1 SGHNT and CDR2 YYREEE (reference sequence). The CDR3 consists of 13 residues. The sequence derives from a man aged 40-50 years in good health and CMV-seropositive. The chain uses TRBV5-4 and TRBJ2-5, with D perhaps matching TRBD1 (5 bases). The sequenced sample was PBMCs. The CDR3 here is CASRAQGWETQYF. For the CDR3, the DNA is TGTGCCAGCAGAGCGCAGGGATGGGAGACCCAGTACTTC.